This record concerns one T cell receptor (beta chain) sequence. Its antigen is undetermined. Using immunoSEQ multiplex PCR, the repertoire was profiled, and TCRdb retains in-frame clones only, with some absent. The sample consists of some 44,000 clones, 85% to 90% of them appearing once. The sample comes from a study of OX40 agonist ivuxolimab in advanced cancers. Looking at the study overall: An agonistic anti-OX40 (CD134) antibody, ivuxolimab, was used to treat the patients. In three patients, partial responses were observed, one with hepatocellular carcinoma and two with cutaneous melanoma. Study outcomes and limitations: Undetermined was the antigen specificity of the expanded peripheral T cells. Mean expanded clone counts were higher in CD8+ than CD4+ T cells.

Sequences were derived from CD4+ or CD8+ T cells sorted from blood, sampled in a trial of the OX40 agonist ivuxolimab. The TCR sequence derives from an adult with an advanced solid tumor such as melanoma, head and neck, liver or kidney cancer.

As DNA, the CDR3 is TGTGCCAGTAGTATGGGAATCTGGGGAAGTGGCACTGAAGCTTTCTTT. This translates into CASSMGIWGSGTEAFF. The chain employs TRBV19 and TRBJ1-1; D is unclear. The CDR3 is made up of 16 amino acids. V was cut by 3 bases and J by 4 bases, with 18 bases left in between. Per the germline V gene, CDR1 is LNHDA and CDR2 is SQIVND (reference sequence).